A selection of T cell receptor beta chains follows, all from one sample in a study of post-analysis software for immune sequencing data. TCRdb recomputed calls from the PCR reads with MiXCR, one row per CDR3 protein. Among about 680,000 distinct CDR3 sequences, roughly three fifths were seen once, and the ten largest hold over 9%. The specimen sequenced was blood. Receptors were obtained from a girl between 2 and 10 years old with multiple sclerosis. The CDR3 runs from the conserved cysteine through the conserved F or W. The order of the fields is CDR3 DNA, CDR3 protein, V gene, clone size, D gene, J gene. The D gene is left open where the match is weak. Only some rows state a clone size, as once, few, many or a class for expanded clones.

CDR3 DNA: TGTGCCTGGGGACAGTCCTACGAGCAGTACTTC
CDR3 protein: CAWGQSYEQYF
V gene: TRBV30
clone size: -
D gene: -
J gene: TRBJ2-7

CDR3 DNA: TGTGCCACCACAGTAAACAGGGGCCTGGGTTCACCCCTCCACTTT
CDR3 protein: CATTVNRGLGSPLHF
V gene: TRBV10-3
clone size: -
D gene: TRBD1
J gene: TRBJ1-6

CDR3 DNA: TGTGCCAGCAGGTCGGGACTAGCGGGAGGATATGAGCAGTTCTTC
CDR3 protein: CASRSGLAGGYEQFF
V gene: TRBV6-5
clone size: -
D gene: TRBD2
J gene: TRBJ2-1

CDR3 DNA: TGTGCCAGGCCCCAGACGACAGCTAACTATGGCTACACCTTC
CDR3 protein: CARPQTTANYGYTF
V gene: TRBV2
clone size: once
D gene: -
J gene: TRBJ1-2

CDR3 DNA: TGTGCCAGCAGTTACTCCTTCGGAGGAGCCGACAAAACCTACGAGCAGTACTTC
CDR3 protein: CASSYSFGGADKTYEQYF
V gene: TRBV6-5
clone size: few
D gene: -
J gene: TRBJ2-7

CDR3 DNA: TGTGCCAGCGGTGGATGGGAGGGCCTTCAGACAGATACGCAGTATTTT
CDR3 protein: CASGGWEGLQTDTQYF
V gene: TRBV7-9
clone size: -
D gene: TRBD2
J gene: TRBJ2-3

CDR3 DNA: TGTGCCAGCAGCTTAGCCCTCGTAGGGGCTGAAGAGACCCAGTACTTC
CDR3 protein: CASSLALVGAEETQYF
V gene: TRBV7-2
clone size: once
D gene: -
J gene: TRBJ2-5

CDR3 DNA: TGTGCCAGCAGCGCTGACAGGGGGATAGGGTTGGGCGGCTACACCTTC
CDR3 protein: CASSADRGIGLGGYTF
V gene: TRBV7-8
clone size: -
D gene: TRBD1
J gene: TRBJ1-2

CDR3 DNA: TGCGCCAGCAGCTTGGTTTTGTGGGAGGGCTTGTACAATGAGCAGTTCTTC
CDR3 protein: CASSLVLWEGLYNEQFF
V gene: TRBV5-1
clone size: -
D gene: TRBD2
J gene: TRBJ2-1

CDR3 DNA: TGTGCCAGCAGCCAAGAAGGAAGGGACTATCACAATGAGCAGTTCTTC
CDR3 protein: CASSQEGRDYHNEQFF
V gene: TRBV4-2
clone size: -
D gene: TRBD2
J gene: TRBJ2-1

CDR3 DNA: TGTGCCAGCAGCGAAGGGGGCTCCGGCACAGATACGCAGTATTTT
CDR3 protein: CASSEGGSGTDTQYF
V gene: TRBV7-3
clone size: -
D gene: TRBD1
J gene: TRBJ2-3

CDR3 DNA: TGTGCCAGCAGTTTATGGGGGGCGGTGGCGAATGAGCAGTTCTTC
CDR3 protein: CASSLWGAVANEQFF
V gene: TRBV27
clone size: -
D gene: -
J gene: TRBJ2-1

CDR3 DNA: TGTGCCAGCAGTTTAAGTTCTGGCGGGTCCGGAGGCTACACCTTC
CDR3 protein: CASSLSSGGSGGYTF
V gene: TRBV12-3/TRBV12-4
clone size: -
D gene: -
J gene: TRBJ1-2

CDR3 DNA: TGTGCCAGCACCTCTAACAGGGGTGCTAATGAAAAACTGTTTTTT
CDR3 protein: CASTSNRGANEKLFF
V gene: TRBV2
clone size: -
D gene: TRBD1
J gene: TRBJ1-4

CDR3 DNA: TGTGCCAGCAACTTAGCCCGGACAGGGGGCGATGAGCAGTTCTTC
CDR3 protein: CASNLARTGGDEQFF
V gene: TRBV11-1
clone size: few
D gene: TRBD1
J gene: TRBJ2-1

CDR3 DNA: TGTGCCAGCAGCCCCGGAGGCTACGAGCAGTACTTC
CDR3 protein: CASSPGGYEQYF
V gene: TRBV11-2
clone size: many
D gene: -
J gene: TRBJ2-7

CDR3 DNA: TGCGCCAGCAGCTACTCACAGGGTTTCGTAGATACGCAGTATTTT
CDR3 protein: CASSYSQGFVDTQYF
V gene: TRBV5-1
clone size: -
D gene: -
J gene: TRBJ2-3

CDR3 DNA: TGTGCCAGCTCACCACCGTTTTCTATGAACACTGAAGCTTTCTTT
CDR3 protein: CASSPPFSMNTEAFF
V gene: TRBV18
clone size: -
D gene: -
J gene: TRBJ1-1

CDR3 DNA: TGCAGCGTTGAATTACAGGGCAGAACCCAGTACTTC
CDR3 protein: CSVELQGRTQYF
V gene: TRBV29-1
clone size: many
D gene: -
J gene: TRBJ2-5

CDR3 DNA: TGCAGTGCTAGTGACAGGAACCACTATGGCTACACCTTC
CDR3 protein: CSASDRNHYGYTF
V gene: TRBV20-1
clone size: few
D gene: -
J gene: TRBJ1-2

CDR3 DNA: TGTGTCAGCAGCGTTTCCGGGCAAGAGACCCAGTACTTC
CDR3 protein: CVSSVSGQETQYF
V gene: TRBV9
clone size: -
D gene: -
J gene: TRBJ2-5

CDR3 DNA: TGTGCCAGCAGGAGTCTAGGATCCATTGTCGACGAGCAGTACTTC
CDR3 protein: CASRSLGSIVDEQYF
V gene: TRBV6-1
clone size: few
D gene: -
J gene: TRBJ2-7

CDR3 DNA: TGTGCCAGCAGTGAATCCAGCGGGGGGGCCGGAACCGGGGAGCTGTTTTTT
CDR3 protein: CASSESSGGAGTGELFF
V gene: TRBV2
clone size: -
D gene: TRBD2
J gene: TRBJ2-2

CDR3 DNA: TGCGCCAGCAGCTTGGGCAGGAAGGGAATCAATGAGCAGTTCTTC
CDR3 protein: CASSLGRKGINEQFF
V gene: TRBV5-1
clone size: -
D gene: -
J gene: TRBJ2-1

CDR3 DNA: TGTGCCACGACACAGGGAGTAACTCTTTCCTACGAGCAGTACTTC
CDR3 protein: CATTQGVTLSYEQYF
V gene: TRBV6-1
clone size: -
D gene: -
J gene: TRBJ2-7

CDR3 DNA: TGCAGCGTAAGGACAGATCCCAATCAGCCCCAGCATTTT
CDR3 protein: CSVRTDPNQPQHF
V gene: TRBV29-1
clone size: few
D gene: -
J gene: TRBJ1-5